Each of the 31 T cell receptor beta chains below was sequenced from the same sample in a study of CD8 T cells in ankylosing spondylitis. One entry per CDR3 protein, called by TCRdb with MiXCR from the 5' RACE reads. The sample yields roughly 280,000 distinct CDR3 sequences, about 19% seen once. Sequenced material: blood, either unsorted or a sorted T cell fraction (not recorded which). Source of these receptors: a male donor with ankylosing spondylitis or in good health (not recorded which).

Comment on this clonotype: Its ends do not fully match the called genes, so a read error is possible. The CDR3 DNA follows: TGTGCCATCAGTTTCCCCCTCAGGACTGCAAGCTCCTACAATGAGCAGTTCTTC. Its protein product is CAISFPLRTASSYNEQFF. The chain joins TRBV12-3 or TRBV12-4 to TRBJ2-1; tentatively, D is TRBD2 (5 bases). CDR3 size: 18 residues.

This sequence joins TRBV7-2 and TRBJ2-3; perhaps D is TRBD1 or TRBD2 (5 bases each). Trimming took 4 bases from V and 1 from J, leaving 18 bases between them. The length of the CDR3 is 17 residues. Germline V gene lookup returns CDR1 SGHTA and CDR2 FQGNSA. CDR3 loop: CASSSEQGVQGTDTQYF. DNA for the CDR3: TGTGCCAGCAGCTCAGAGCAGGGAGTCCAAGGCACAGATACGCAGTATTTT.

Note on this clonotype: A read error is possible here, since a much larger clone lies one base away. The chain has TRBV5-1 and TRBJ2-1; TRBD1 aligns across 8 bases. The CDR3 spans 16 residues. Germline lookup yields CDR1 SGHRS and CDR2 YFSETQ. CDR3 sequence: CASGFGGTGPYNEQFF. The CDR3 region has the DNA TGCGCCAGCGGCTTTGGTGGGACAGGACCATACAATGAGCAGTTCTTC.

In its sample, this clonotype was seen many times. DNA for the CDR3: TGTGCCAGCAGTGCTTCGGGGCCTCCGAACACCGGGGAGCTGTTTTTT. Its translation: CASSASGPPNTGELFF. The chain carries TRBV6-4 and TRBJ2-2; possibly TRBD1 or TRBD2 for D (5 bases each). Trimming cost V 4 bases and J 0 bases, with 12 bases left between them. This CDR3 comprises 16 residues. Germline V gives CDR1 MRHNA, CDR2 SNTAGT.

Written as DNA, the CDR3 is TGTGCCAGCAGCTCCATCAGGGGGTACGGAAACACCATATATTTT. Amino acids: CASSSIRGYGNTIYF. The rearrangement joins TRBV11-2 to TRBJ1-3; TRBD1 matches at 7 bases. Germline CDR1 reads SGHAT; CDR2 reads FQNNGV. The CDR3 totals 15 residues. Unmatched junction bases numbered 7, after V lost 4 bases and J lost 4 bases.

The table lists this clonotype with a few counts. The V gene is TRBV10-2, the J gene TRBJ2-7; D call uncertain. Trimming cost V 0 bases and J 2 bases, with 5 bases left between them. The V gene's germline CDR1 is WSHSY and CDR2 SAAADI. The CDR3 spans 13 residues. CDR3 sequence: CASSESIPYEQYV. The DNA for the CDR3 is TGCGCCAGCAGTGAGTCCATACCCTACGAGCAGTACGTC.

The sample holds a few counts of this clonotype. This sequence joins TRBV12-3 or TRBV12-4 and TRBJ2-3; 7 bases map to TRBD2. The CDR3 extends over 14 amino acids. V shed 6 bases and J 8 bases; nucleotides not matched to a gene: 11. The CDR3 is CASSRAGDPPTQYF. CDR3 DNA: TGTGCCAGCAGCCGGGCGGGGGACCCCCCTACGCAGTATTTT.

The chain carries TRBV29-1 and TRBJ2-7; the match to TRBD1 covers 8 bases. Germline CDR1 and CDR2: SQVTM and ANQGSEA. This CDR3 spans 13 amino acids. V trimming: 4 bases; J trimming: 5 bases; junction bases outside the gene matches: 7. The CDR3: CSVGTGNYDEQYV. The CDR3 nucleotides read TGCAGCGTTGGGACAGGGAACTACGACGAGCAGTACGTC.

The chain carries TRBV20-1 and TRBJ2-4; D perhaps matches TRBD2 (5 bases). This CDR3 spans 14 amino acids. The germline V gene encodes CDR1 DFQATT and CDR2 SNEGSKA (reference sequence). CDR3 bases: TGCAGCGCAATGGACTGGGTAGCCAAAAACATTCAGTACTTC. Its translation is CSAMDWVAKNIQYF.

This clonotype was observed many times. The J gene is TRBJ1-2, the V gene TRBV11-2; D unclear. With 1 base removed from V and 1 base from J, the gap between germline ends came to 4 bases. Germline CDR1 and CDR2: SGHAT and FQNNGV. The CDR3 covers 13 residues. The CDR3 spells CASSLASNYGYTF. In DNA, the CDR3 is TGTGCCAGCAGCTTAGCCAGTAACTATGGCTACACCTTC.

The chain employs TRBV11-2 and TRBJ2-1; D call uncertain. CDR3 length: 13 residues. Germline lookup yields CDR1 SGHAT and CDR2 FQNNGV. The V gene lost 0 bases and the J gene lost 9 bases, with 9 bases spanning the gap. In DNA, the CDR3 is TGTGCCAGCAGCTTAGATTCTTTAGGTGAGCAGTTCTTC. Protein sequence: CASSLDSLGEQFF.

This clonotype was detected only a few times. This chain links TRBV20-1 with TRBJ2-3; 8 positions match TRBD2. The germline V gene has CDR1 DFQATT and CDR2 SNEGSKA (reference sequence). The CDR3 runs 15 residues. Unmatched junction bases numbered 8, after V lost 2 bases and J lost 4 bases. The CDR3 loop is CSARHSGIRADTQYF. In DNA form, the CDR3 reads TGCAGTGCTAGACATAGCGGGATTAGGGCAGATACGCAGTATTTT.

This clonotype has more than one count but fewer than ten. The rearrangement links TRBV7-3 to TRBJ2-1; unclear D gene. The CDR3 extends over 17 amino acids. The germline V gene has CDR1 SGHTA and CDR2 FQGTGA. Trimming pared 1 base from V and 0 bases from J, leaving 13 bases between. CDR3: CASSLRSPGSSYNEQFF. CDR3 DNA sequence: TGTGCCAGCAGCTTAAGGAGCCCCGGAAGCTCCTACAATGAGCAGTTCTTC.

CDR3 region: CASSHGFGEYQPQHF. The DNA of the CDR3 is TGTGCCAGCAGCCATGGCTTCGGCGAGTACCAGCCCCAGCATTTT. The chain links TRBV4-2 to TRBJ1-5; D unresolved. Trimming removed 3 bases at V and 7 bases at J, with 16 bases between. Germline-derived CDR1 and CDR2 are LGHNA and YNFKEQ. The CDR3 extends over 15 amino acids.

The genes are TRBV7-2 and TRBJ1-2; D is perhaps TRBD1 (5 bases). This CDR3 has 13 residues. From germline, CDR1 is SGHTA and CDR2 FQGNSA. Trimming removed 4 bases at V and 2 bases at J, with 8 bases between. The CDR3 region is CASSSRVNYGYTF. The CDR3 DNA sequence: TGTGCCAGCAGCTCCAGGGTGAACTATGGCTACACCTTC.

The rearrangement links TRBV5-6 to TRBJ1-2; possible D gene TRBD1, 6 bases. CDR1 and CDR2 from the germline V gene are SGHDT and YYEEEE. V was pared by 4 bases and J by 0 bases, with 16 bases between. There are 16 residues in the CDR3. This chain's CDR3 is CASSLSQGTSNYGYTF. The CDR3 coding sequence is TGTGCCAGCAGCCTTTCTCAGGGGACCTCTAACTATGGCTACACCTTC.

This clonotype appeared many times. The chain has TRBV4-2 and TRBJ1-2, with D hard to call. CDR1 LGHNA and CDR2 YNFKEQ come from the germline V gene. V dropped 0 bases and J dropped 0 bases, with 11 bases sitting between them. CDR3 length: 16 residues. In DNA form, the CDR3 reads TGTGCCAGCAGCCAAGATGCCAGTCTCTCTAACTATGGCTACACCTTC. It codes for CASSQDASLSNYGYTF.

Only one count was recorded for this clonotype. The gene calls are TRBV6-2 or TRBV6-3 and TRBJ2-1; 9 bases match TRBD2. V shed 3 bases, J shed 8 bases, and the junction held 5 bases outside the gene matches. CDR3 length: 14 residues. Germline loops: CDR1 MNHEY, CDR2 SVGEGT. The CDR3 reads CASSYLAGIYEQFF. As DNA, the CDR3 is TGTGCCAGCAGTTATCTAGCGGGGATATATGAGCAGTTCTTC.

This clonotype has a handful of counts. The chain uses TRBV12-3 or TRBV12-4 and TRBJ2-5; D possibly corresponds to TRBD2 (7 bases). The CDR3 extends over 15 amino acids. Trimming left V 2 bases short and J 2 bases short, with 12 bases between. The CDR3 sequence: CASSLLGGGQETQYF. CDR3 coding DNA: TGTGCCAGCAGTTTACTGGGAGGGGGTCAAGAGACCCAGTACTTC.

This clonotype was counted between two and nine times. The rearrangement uses TRBV7-9 and TRBJ1-1; D remains unclear. Germline-derived CDR1 and CDR2 are SEHNR and FQNEAQ (reference sequence). CDR3 size: 13 residues. Trimming removed 3 bases at V and 3 bases at J, with 8 bases between. CDR3 DNA: TGTGCCAGCAGCTTTAGCGTTGACACTGAAGCTTTCTTT. The encoded protein is CASSFSVDTEAFF.

The rearrangement joins TRBV29-1 to TRBJ1-1; D unclear. The CDR3 sequence is 14 residues long. Germline V gene data show CDR1 as SQVTM and CDR2 as ANQGSEA. Deletions cut 3 bases from V and 3 bases from J, with 14 bases between. The CDR3 nucleotides are TGCAGCGTTGAGGGCTGGCCAGTAGACACTGAAGCTTTCTTT. This encodes CSVEGWPVDTEAFF. Filled out from reference TRBV29-1 and TRBJ1-1, the complete variable domain reads SAVISQKPSRDICQRGTSLTIQCQVDSQVTMMFWYRQQPGQSLTLIATANQGSEATYESGFVIDKFPISRPNLTFSTLTVSNMSPEDSSIYLCSVEGWPVDTEAFFGQGTRLTVV.

The chain joins TRBV20-1 to TRBJ2-3; the match to TRBD2 covers 9 bases. With V trimmed by 4 bases and J by 2 bases, 7 bases remained unmatched. Germline V CDR1 and CDR2: DFQATT, SNEGSKA (reference sequence). This CDR3 has 15 amino acids. Written as DNA, the CDR3 is TGCAGTGCTACAATCAGCGGGAGGAACACAGATACGCAGTATTTT. This translates into CSATISGRNTDTQYF.

The sample holds a few counts of this clonotype. V gene TRBV20-1 combines with J gene TRBJ2-3; TRBD2 aligns across 8 bases. The CDR3 sequence is 16 residues long. CDR1 DFQATT and CDR2 SNEGSKA come from the germline V gene (reference sequence). V was pared by 1 base and J by 2 bases, with 8 bases of the junction left unmatched. CDR3 in amino acids: CSARGGGGIVTDTQYF. In nucleotides, the CDR3 is TGCAGTGCTAGAGGAGGCGGGGGGATTGTCACAGATACGCAGTATTTT.

The chain uses TRBV20-1 and TRBJ2-1; 10 bases are shared with TRBD2. Losses at the gene ends were 3 bases for V and 3 bases for J; bases not matched to a gene: 11. The CDR3 has 17 amino acids. Germline V CDR1 and CDR2: DFQATT, SNEGSKA (reference sequence). Written as DNA, the CDR3 is TGCAGTGCTAGGGACTCTGAGCGGGGGGGCCTCTACAATGAGCAGTTCTTC. Translated, it gives CSARDSERGGLYNEQFF.

J is TRBJ1-1 and V is TRBV28; D unresolved. The V end was cut by 8 bases, the J end by 0 bases, with 13 bases between. Germline V gene data show CDR1 as MDHEN and CDR2 as SYDVKM. The CDR3 runs 14 residues. The chain's CDR3 is CASGVSNMNTEAFF. For the CDR3, the DNA is TGTGCCAGCGGGGTAAGCAATATGAACACTGAAGCTTTCTTT.

The chain has TRBV12-3 or TRBV12-4 and TRBJ2-1; 10 bases fit TRBD1. The CDR3 has 17 amino acids. The V and J ends lost 6 bases and 4 bases, in that order; junction bases with no gene match: 12. The CDR3 sequence: CASRGGAGTGVYNEQFF. DNA for the CDR3: TGTGCCAGCAGGGGGGGCGCCGGGACAGGGGTGTACAATGAGCAGTTCTTC.

The chain uses TRBV20-1 and TRBJ2-2; D is uncertain. V shed 5 bases and J shed 3 bases, with 13 bases lying between them. The germline gives CDR1 DFQATT, CDR2 SNEGSKA (reference sequence). This CDR3 is 14 amino acids long. The CDR3 DNA sequence: TGCAGTGCTTTGCCGGTTCGTGACACCGGGGAGCTGTTTTTT. It specifies CSALPVRDTGELFF.

This clonotype was seen a few times. The chain has TRBV4-2 and TRBJ1-2; D is perhaps TRBD1 (6 bases). Germline loops: CDR1 LGHNA, CDR2 YNFKEQ. The ends were cut back, 1 base at V and 5 bases at J, with 14 bases in the middle. The CDR3 extends over 15 amino acids. This chain's CDR3 is CASSQGGQVEYGYTF. As DNA, the CDR3 is TGTGCCAGCAGCCAAGGGGGGCAGGTGGAATATGGCTACACCTTC.

The V gene is TRBV5-1, the J gene TRBJ2-1; 8 bases fit TRBD2. Trimming cost V 0 bases and J 6 bases; bases outside gene matches: 8. CDR3 length: 16 residues. Germline CDR1 is SGHRS and CDR2 is YFSETQ. The CDR3 loop is CASSLVSGGPRNEQFF. CDR3 sequence (DNA): TGCGCCAGCAGCTTGGTTTCGGGAGGGCCCCGCAATGAGCAGTTCTTC.

This clonotype was detected only a few times. The V and J genes are TRBV5-1 and TRBJ1-4; 7 positions agree with TRBD1. Germline V CDR1 and CDR2: SGHRS, YFSETQ. Trimming cost V 0 bases and J 0 bases; bases outside gene matches: 5. The CDR3 length is 17 residues. The CDR3 DNA sequence: TGCGCCAGCAGCTTGGAGCCACAGGGGACAACTAATGAAAAACTGTTTTTT. Amino acid sequence: CASSLEPQGTTNEKLFF.

Here the CDR3 reads CASSQSAGSSPLHF. CDR3 nucleotides: TGTGCCAGCAGCCAGTCGGCAGGGAGTTCACCCCTCCACTTT. V usage is TRBV3-1 and J usage is TRBJ1-6, with D possibly matching TRBD1 (5 bases). Per germline, CDR1 LGHDT and CDR2 YNNKEL (reference sequence). The length of the CDR3 is 14 residues. Trimming pared 3 bases from V and 9 bases from J, leaving 12 bases between.